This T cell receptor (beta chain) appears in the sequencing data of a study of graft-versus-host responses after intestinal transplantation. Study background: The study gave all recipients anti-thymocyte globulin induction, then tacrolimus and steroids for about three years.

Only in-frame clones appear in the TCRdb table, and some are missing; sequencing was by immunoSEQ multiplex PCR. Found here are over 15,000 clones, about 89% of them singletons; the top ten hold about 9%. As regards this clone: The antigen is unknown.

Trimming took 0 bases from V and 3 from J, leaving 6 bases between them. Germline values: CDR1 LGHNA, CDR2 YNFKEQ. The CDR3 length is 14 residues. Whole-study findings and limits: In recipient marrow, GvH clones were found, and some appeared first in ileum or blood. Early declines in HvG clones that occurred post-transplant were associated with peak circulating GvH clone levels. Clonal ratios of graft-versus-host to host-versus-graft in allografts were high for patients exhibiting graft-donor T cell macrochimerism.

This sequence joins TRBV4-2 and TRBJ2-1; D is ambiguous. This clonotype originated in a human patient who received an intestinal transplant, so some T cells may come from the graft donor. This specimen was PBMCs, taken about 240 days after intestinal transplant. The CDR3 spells CASSQDRDYNEQFF. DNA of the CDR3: TGTGCCAGCAGCCAAGATCGCGACTACAATGAGCAGTTCTTC.